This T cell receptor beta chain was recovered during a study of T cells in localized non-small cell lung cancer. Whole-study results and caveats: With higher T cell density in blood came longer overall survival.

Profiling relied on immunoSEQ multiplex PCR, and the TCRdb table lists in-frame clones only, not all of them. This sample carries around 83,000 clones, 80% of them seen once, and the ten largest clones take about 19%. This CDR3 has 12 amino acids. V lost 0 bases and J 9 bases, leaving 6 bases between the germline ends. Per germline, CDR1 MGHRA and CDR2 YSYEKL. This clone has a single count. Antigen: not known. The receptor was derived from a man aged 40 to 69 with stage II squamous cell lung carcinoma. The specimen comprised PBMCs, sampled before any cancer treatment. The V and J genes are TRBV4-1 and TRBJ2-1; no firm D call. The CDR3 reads CASSQDRFEQFF. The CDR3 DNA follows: TGCGCCAGCAGCCAAGATCGATTTGAGCAGTTCTTC.